This entry lists 25 T cell receptor beta chains sequenced from one sample in a study of blood T cell repertoires in COVID-19. Only in-frame clones appear in the TCRdb table, and some are missing; sequencing was by immunoSEQ multiplex PCR. The sample consists of 220,000 or so clones, 86% of them appearing once. Sequenced sample: PBMCs or T cells enriched from blood (not recorded which). The receptors were sampled from a woman aged 45-65 years who had recovered from COVID-19.

J is TRBJ2-1 and V is TRBV24-1; 9 nucleotides match TRBD1. Germline V lookup: CDR1 KGHDR, CDR2 SFDVKD. There are 15 residues in the CDR3. The V segment lost 4 bases and the J segment 7 bases; nucleotides outside the gene matches: 7. The CDR3 region is CATSEPGQGLNEQFF. The DNA of the CDR3 is TGTGCCACCAGTGAACCGGGACAGGGTTTGAATGAGCAGTTCTTC.

The V gene is TRBV2, the J gene TRBJ2-2, with 9 bases matching TRBD2. J lost 1 base, V lost 3 bases, and 3 bases had no gene match. Germline V gene data show CDR1 as SNHLY and CDR2 as FYNNEI. The CDR3 is 16 amino acids. CDR3 protein: CASSDISGGNTGELFF. CDR3 coding DNA: TGTGCCAGCAGTGATATTAGCGGGGGGAACACCGGGGAGCTGTTTTTT.

The V call is TRBV27, the J call TRBJ2-2, with 8 bases identical to TRBD2. The germline CDR1 and CDR2 sequences are MNHEY and SMNVEV (reference sequence). The CDR3 is made up of 15 amino acids. J gave up 6 bases and V 5 bases, and 8 bases lay outside the gene matches. DNA of the CDR3: TGTGCCAGCAGTCTCCGACTAGCGAGGGCCGGGGAGCTGTTTTTT. Encoded protein: CASSLRLARAGELFF.

V and J are TRBV27 and TRBJ2-6, with D maybe TRBD1 (5 bases). V was cut by 6 bases and J by 3 bases, with 6 bases left in between. The CDR3 is made up of 13 amino acids. From germline, CDR1 is MNHEY and CDR2 SMNVEV (reference sequence). In nucleotides, the CDR3 is TGTGCCAGCAGGGGGCTTGGGGCCAACGTCCTGACTTTC. As protein: CASRGLGANVLTF.

The V and J genes are TRBV19 and TRBJ1-5, with D possibly matching TRBD1 (5 bases). CDR1 LNHDA and CDR2 SQIVND come from the germline V gene (reference sequence). CDR3 length equals 15 residues. V lost 5 bases, J lost 3 bases, and 14 bases lay in between. The CDR3 spells CASSLRDSNNQPQHF. CDR3 sequence (DNA): TGTGCCAGTAGTCTACGCGACAGCAACAATCAGCCCCAGCATTTT.

The V gene is TRBV4-1, the J gene TRBJ2-4; a possible D gene is TRBD2 (5 bases). Germline-derived CDR1 and CDR2 are MGHRA and YSYEKL. CDR3 size: 17 residues. V lost 4 bases, J lost 0 bases, and 16 bases lay in between. The CDR3 DNA is TGCGCCAGCAGCCGTTGGGCCGAGGGAGTAGCCAAAAACATTCAGTACTTC. Translating gives CASSRWAEGVAKNIQYF.

This clone has just one count. This chain connects TRBV19 to TRBJ1-5; D is perhaps TRBD1 (5 bases). Germline loops: CDR1 LNHDA, CDR2 SQIVND (reference sequence). The CDR3 consists of 13 residues. Trimming removed 4 bases from V and 7 bases from J, with 11 bases in between. This CDR3 is CASSTTVRQPQHF. The CDR3, as DNA: TGTGCCAGTAGTACGACAGTCCGCCAGCCCCAGCATTTT.

This clone was counted between two and nine times. The genes are TRBV19 and TRBJ2-7, with 10 bases lining up with TRBD1. This CDR3 has 13 amino acids. Germline CDR1 and CDR2: LNHDA and SQIVND (reference sequence). V was pared by 7 bases and J by 3 bases, with 3 bases of the junction left unmatched. The CDR3 reads CASKDRGDYEQYF. Here the CDR3 DNA reads TGTGCCAGTAAGGACAGGGGGGACTACGAGCAGTACTTC.

Only one count was recorded for this clone. The rearrangement links TRBV27 to TRBJ1-6, with D possibly being TRBD1 (6 bases). The V end lost 4 bases, the J end lost 7 bases, and 14 bases lay between the germline ends. Germline CDR1 and CDR2: MNHEY and SMNVEV (reference sequence). The length of the CDR3 is 15 residues. The CDR3 region is CASSSNRVGNSPLHF. The CDR3 DNA sequence: TGTGCCAGCAGTTCCAACAGGGTGGGGAATTCACCCCTCCACTTT.

This clone appeared a single time. The chain carries TRBV7-2 and TRBJ1-5; 7 bases agree with TRBD1. The V gene's germline CDR1 is SGHTA and CDR2 FQGNSA. The CDR3 contains 16 residues. Trimming cost V 0 bases and J 0 bases; bases outside gene matches: 2. DNA for the CDR3: TGTGCCAGCAGCTTAGCAGGGACAGTTAGCAATCAGCCCCAGCATTTT. Translated, it gives CASSLAGTVSNQPQHF. The full variable domain, rest sourced from reference TRBV7-2 and TRBJ1-5, is GAGVSQSPSNKVTEKGKDVELRCDPISGHTALYWYRQSLGQGLEFLIYFQGNSAPDKSGLPSDRFSAERTGGSVSTLTIQRTQQEDSAVYLCASSLAGTVSNQPQHFGDGTRLSIL.

CDR3 bases: TGTGCCAGCAGCTCGGGGGGGACGAGCTCCTATAATTCACCCCTCCACTTT. Its translation: CASSSGGTSSYNSPLHF. The chain employs TRBV5-4 and TRBJ1-6; D possibly corresponds to TRBD1 (5 bases). Trimming took off 3 bases at V and 0 bases at J, with 13 bases between the two ends. The CDR3 has 17 residues. CDR1 is SGHNT, CDR2 YYREEE, per germline (reference sequence).

The rearrangement joins TRBV7-9 to TRBJ1-1; 7 bases line up with TRBD1. The CDR3 runs 13 residues. CDR1 SEHNR and CDR2 FQNEAQ come from the germline V gene (reference sequence). V was pared by 1 base and J by 10 bases, with 6 bases of the junction left unmatched. CDR3 sequence reads: CASSLVKGARAFF. Here the CDR3 DNA reads TGTGCCAGCAGCTTAGTGAAGGGGGCGAGAGCTTTCTTT. The full variable domain, with the rest looked up from reference TRBV7-9 and TRBJ1-1, is DTGVSQNPRHKITKRGQNVTFRCDPISEHNRLYWYRQTLGQGPEFLTYFQNEAQLEKSRLLSDRFSAERPKGSFSTLEIQRTEQGDSAMYLCASSLVKGARAFFGQGTRLTVV.

The chain employs TRBV11-3 and TRBJ1-2, with 8 bases lining up with TRBD1. The CDR3 length is 12 residues. The ends lost 7 bases at V and 4 bases at J; junction bases unmatched: 2. Germline V gene sequence: CDR1 SGHNT, CDR2 YENEEA. CDR3 protein: CASNDRGYGYTF. As DNA, the CDR3 is TGTGCCAGCAACGACAGGGGCTATGGCTACACCTTC.

This chain joins TRBV5-4 and TRBJ2-5; D unresolved. Germline CDR1 reads SGHNT; CDR2 reads YYREEE (reference sequence). The CDR3 has 15 amino acids. Trimming took off 4 bases at V and 5 bases at J, with 18 bases between the two ends. The CDR3, as DNA: TGTGCCAGCAGCCGGAGCATCGCGGCCCGGGAGACCCAGTACTTC. Translated: CASSRSIAARETQYF.

The CDR3 nucleotides are TGCAGCGTTGAAGGACTAGCGGGAGTGGTTAGAAATGAGCAGTTCTTC. As protein: CSVEGLAGVVRNEQFF. The chain has TRBV29-1 and TRBJ2-1; 12 positions agree with TRBD2. This CDR3 is 16 amino acids long. Germline CDR1 SQVTM, CDR2 ANQGSEA. V shed 1 base and J 7 bases; nucleotides not matched to a gene: 8.

The chain is built from TRBV7-9 and TRBJ1-2; D uncertain. Trimming took off 2 bases at V and 5 bases at J, with 12 bases between the two ends. Germline-derived CDR1 and CDR2 are SEHNR and FQNEAQ (reference sequence). CDR3 length: 14 amino acids. CDR3 nucleotides: TGTGCCAGCAGCTTACTCGTAACGGGGTATGGCTACACCTTC. Protein product: CASSLLVTGYGYTF.

This clone has only one observation. The gene calls are TRBV11-1 and TRBJ2-7; D might be TRBD1 (5 bases). The CDR3 spans 13 residues. The V and J ends lost 6 bases and 5 bases respectively, with 14 bases between them. CDR1 SGHAT and CDR2 FQDESV come from the germline V gene (reference sequence). CDR3 nucleotides: TGTGCCAGCAGAGGGTTTGGGGCCCACGAGCAGTACTTC. Its protein is CASRGFGAHEQYF.

The genes are TRBV19 and TRBJ2-7; TRBD2 might be the D (5 bases). V was pared by 1 base and J by 1 base, with 8 bases between. Germline V lookup: CDR1 LNHDA, CDR2 SQIVND (reference sequence). The CDR3 extends over 14 amino acids. The CDR3 reads CASSIGGISYEQYF. The DNA of the CDR3 is TGTGCCAGTAGTATAGGAGGGATTTCCTACGAGCAGTACTTC.

The gene calls are TRBV4-1 and TRBJ1-2; D uncertain. This CDR3 contains 14 residues. With 0 bases removed from V and 6 bases from J, the gap between germline ends came to 11 bases. Germline V gene data show CDR1 as MGHRA and CDR2 as YSYEKL. The CDR3 is CASSQDHSGDGYTF. CDR3 nucleotide sequence: TGCGCCAGCAGCCAAGATCATAGCGGCGATGGCTACACCTTC.

J is TRBJ2-1 and V is TRBV25-1; possible D gene TRBD2, 6 bases. V gave up 3 bases and J gave up 7 bases, with 16 bases separating them. CDR1 MGHDK and CDR2 SYGVNS come from the germline V gene. The CDR3 sequence is 15 residues long. The DNA for the CDR3 is TGTGCCAGCAGTGAGAGGGCGGGAAGGAGGAATGAGCAGTTCTTC. Amino acid sequence: CASSERAGRRNEQFF.

This clone was counted a few times. The rearrangement uses TRBV2 and TRBJ1-1, with D perhaps TRBD1 (5 bases). In germline, CDR1 is SNHLY, CDR2 FYNNEI. V was trimmed by 4 bases and J by 11 bases, leaving 14 bases between them. The CDR3 extends over 12 amino acids. The CDR3 bases are TGTGCCAGCAGTGGGGGCGGGGGAGAGGCTTTCTTT. This translates into CASSGGGGEAFF.

This clone has more than one count but fewer than ten. The chain joins TRBV18 to TRBJ2-1, with D unclear. Trimming shortened V by 6 bases and J by 10 bases, and 22 bases separated the two germline ends. The germline V gene has CDR1 KGHSH and CDR2 LQKENI. The CDR3 length is 15 residues. CDR3 nucleotide sequence: TGTGCCAGCTCGAACCAAGGTGGAGAACTACGCGAGCAGTTCTTC. Translated, it gives CASSNQGGELREQFF.

The CDR3 coding sequence is TGTGCCAGCAGCCCAGCCAGGGGCCAGCCCCAGCATTTT. It yields the protein CASSPARGQPQHF. The chain carries TRBV7-8 and TRBJ1-5; maybe TRBD1 (6 bases). CDR1 and CDR2 from the germline V gene are SGHVS and FQNEAQ. CDR3 length: 13 amino acids. The V and J ends lost 5 bases and 7 bases respectively, with 12 bases between them.

The gene calls are TRBV4-3 and TRBJ2-1, with a tentative D call TRBD2 (5 bases). The length of the CDR3 is 12 residues. V lost 0 bases to trimming and J lost 12 bases, with 9 bases between them. Germline values: CDR1 LGHNA, CDR2 YSLEER. CDR3 residues: CASSQEDAGQFF. As DNA, the CDR3 is TGCGCCAGCAGCCAAGAGGACGCGGGGCAGTTCTTC.

The chain carries TRBV7-8 and TRBJ2-1; 11 bases are a match to TRBD2. Germline CDR1 and CDR2: SGHVS and FQNEAQ. The ends lost 5 bases at V and 4 bases at J; junction bases unmatched: 4. The CDR3 is made up of 15 amino acids. Here the CDR3 reads CASSPGTSGYNEQFF. CDR3 DNA sequence: TGTGCCAGCAGCCCCGGGACTAGCGGTTACAATGAGCAGTTCTTC. Drawing the rest from reference TRBV7-8 and TRBJ2-1, the complete variable domain is GAGVSQSPRYKVAKRGQDVALRCDPISGHVSLFWYQQALGQGPEFLTYFQNEAQLDKSGLPSDRFFAERPEGSVSTLKIQRTQQEDSAVYLCASSPGTSGYNEQFFGPGTRLTVL.